The 12 T cell receptor beta chains below all came from one sample that was sequenced in a study of human T cells and chemical hapten exposure. One entry per CDR3 protein results from TCRdb running MiXCR on the RACE reads. The sample has fewer than 400,000 distinct CDR3 sequences, around 7% seen once. Sample time point: patch test 1, 2 weeks after DPC sensitization. Treatment here: therapeutic diphenylcyclopropenone sensitization with weekly scalp DPC. The input for sequencing was whole blood, taken in connection with sensitization to the hapten diphenylcyclopropenone (DPC). These TCRs come from a woman between 18 and 29 years old with alopecia areata. Some clones in this sample may be carry-over from other donors' samples.

This clonotype has a count of ten or more. CDR3 loop: CASRTGGSEKLFF. The CDR3, as DNA: TGTGCCAGCAGGACGGGTGGTTCGGAAAAACTGTTTTTT. The J gene is TRBJ1-4, the V gene TRBV2, with no clear D. CDR3 size: 13 residues. Germline V lookup: CDR1 SNHLY, CDR2 FYNNEI. V was cut by 6 bases and J by 8 bases, with 13 bases left in between.

The chain combines TRBV4-3 with TRBJ2-7; no clear D. This CDR3 has 16 residues. V dropped 0 bases and J dropped 2 bases, with 14 bases sitting between them. Germline CDR1 is LGHNA and CDR2 is YSLEER. The CDR3 protein is CASSQDSTGFAYEQYF. CDR3 in DNA: TGCGCCAGCAGCCAAGATTCGACCGGGTTCGCCTACGAGCAGTACTTC.

CDR3 in amino acids: CASSLSSGFADTQYF. The CDR3 DNA reads as TGTGCCAGCAGTTTATCATCTGGTTTTGCAGATACGCAGTATTTT. The chain carries TRBV12-3 or TRBV12-4 and TRBJ2-3; D remains ambiguous. CDR3 length: 15 amino acids. V was pared by 2 bases and J by 4 bases, with 13 bases between.

Many counts were recorded for this clonotype. V usage is TRBV3-1 and J usage is TRBJ2-7; D is unresolved. The germline CDR1 and CDR2 sequences are LGHDT and YNNKEL (reference sequence). Trimming cost V 7 bases and J 2 bases, with 12 bases left between them. The CDR3 covers 13 residues. CDR3 sequence (DNA): TGTGCCAGCACTAGACATGGGACCTACGAGCAGTACTTC. This encodes CASTRHGTYEQYF.

J is TRBJ1-1 and V is TRBV3-1, with TRBD1 matching over 7 bases. The CDR3 has 15 residues. V trimming: 2 bases; J trimming: 0 bases; junction bases outside the gene matches: 3. Per the germline V gene, CDR1 is LGHDT and CDR2 is YNNKEL (reference sequence). CDR3 in DNA: TGTGCCAGCAGCCAATGGGGACAGCTGAACACTGAAGCTTTCTTT. Translating it yields CASSQWGQLNTEAFF.

This chain connects TRBV4-2 to TRBJ2-7, with TRBD2 as a possible D gene (6 bases). The CDR3 length is 15 residues. The germline CDR1 and CDR2 sequences are LGHNA and YNFKEQ. V was shortened by 0 bases and J by 2 bases, with 11 bases between the two germline ends. This CDR3 reads CASSQERRGTYEQYF. The CDR3 DNA follows: TGTGCCAGCAGCCAAGAGAGGAGGGGAACCTACGAGCAGTACTTC.

This clonotype was counted a few times. The chain combines TRBV20-1 with TRBJ2-7; D tentatively fits TRBD1 or TRBD2 (5 bases each). The length of the CDR3 is 13 residues. Germline CDR1 reads DFQATT; CDR2 reads SNEGSKA (reference sequence). V was pared by 2 bases and J by 1 base, with 9 bases between. CDR3 sequence (DNA): TGCAGTGCTAGAAGGGACGTATCCTACGAGCAGTACTTC. Its translation is CSARRDVSYEQYF.

This chain uses TRBV2 with TRBJ1-3; D uncertain. The CDR3 has 14 residues. Per germline, CDR1 SNHLY and CDR2 FYNNEI. The V end lost 9 bases, the J end lost 9 bases, and 21 bases lay between the germline ends. The DNA of the CDR3 is TGTGCCAGTACGCCTATAGCCCGAGGCGCCACCATATATTTT. This translates into CASTPIARGATIYF.

The chain couples TRBV18 to TRBJ1-2; D unresolved. With 2 bases removed from V and 1 base from J, the gap between germline ends came to 11 bases. CDR1 is KGHSH, CDR2 LQKENI, per germline. The CDR3 is 15 amino acids. CDR3 in amino acids: CASSPSIPYNYGYTF. In nucleotides, the CDR3 is TGTGCCAGCTCACCATCCATACCCTATAACTATGGCTACACCTTC.

This clonotype was counted at least ten times. The chain carries TRBV2 and TRBJ1-1, with D hard to call. Germline V gene lookup returns CDR1 SNHLY and CDR2 FYNNEI. The germline V and J ends were trimmed by 4 bases and 2 bases, with 8 bases remaining between them. The CDR3 consists of 13 residues. This chain's CDR3 is CASSVRGNTEAFF. The CDR3 bases are TGTGCCAGCAGTGTGCGGGGTAACACTGAAGCTTTCTTT.

The J gene is TRBJ1-2, the V gene TRBV2; weak D call: TRBD1 (6 bases). V dropped 4 bases and J dropped 8 bases, with 17 bases sitting between them. Germline lookup yields CDR1 SNHLY and CDR2 FYNNEI. The CDR3 extends over 14 amino acids. For the CDR3, the DNA is TGTGCCAGCAGTGGTCGCGGACAGTTAGACGGCTACACCTTC. It yields the protein CASSGRGQLDGYTF.

This clonotype has just a few counts. The V and J genes are TRBV19 and TRBJ1-2; the D gene is possibly TRBD1 (5 bases). The germline V gene has CDR1 LNHDA and CDR2 SQIVND (reference sequence). The CDR3 runs to 12 residues. Trimming removed 5 bases at V and 8 bases at J, with 12 bases between. The CDR3 loop reads CASSFRGDGYTF. The CDR3 DNA follows: TGTGCCAGTAGTTTCCGGGGCGACGGCTACACCTTC. The full variable domain, rest sourced from reference TRBV19 and TRBJ1-2, is DGGITQSPKYLFRKEGQNVTLSCEQNLNHDAMYWYRQDPGQGLRLIYYSQIVNDFQKGDIAEGYSVSREKKESFPLTVTSAQKNPTAFYLCASSFRGDGYTFGSGTRLTVV.